A single sample gave rise to the 19 T cell receptor beta chains below, sequenced in a study of a mutant IDH1 vaccine in newly diagnosed glioma. Sequencing was performed with immunoSEQ multiplex PCR; in TCRdb, only in-frame clones are kept and a portion is missing. This table has around 100,000 clones, about 80% appearing once. Regarding time point: baseline, week 1 (first vaccination visit). Treatment described: pre-vaccination baseline after standard-of-care therapy. This specimen consisted of PBMCs, obtained from a glioma patient treated with radiotherapy, temozolomide or both. Receptor source: a man aged 40-49 years with glioma. Some clones in this sample may be carry-over from other donors' samples.

The V gene is TRBV10-2, the J gene TRBJ2-6; perhaps TRBD1 as D (6 bases). With 9 bases removed from V and 4 bases from J, the gap between germline ends came to 19 bases. Per germline, CDR1 WSHSY and CDR2 SAAADI. The CDR3 contains 16 residues. The DNA of the CDR3 is TGCGCCAGTGGGAACCCTTCAGGGGTCGGGGCCAACGTCCTGACTTTC. Translation: CASGNPSGVGANVLTF.

This rearrangement joins TRBV5-1 to TRBJ1-2; no reliable D call. The V and J ends lost 0 bases and 4 bases respectively, with 10 bases between them. The CDR3 is 14 amino acids. Germline CDR1 is SGHRS and CDR2 is YFSETQ. For the CDR3, the DNA is TGCGCCAGCAGCTTGGGGCAGGATGCCTATGGCTACACCTTC. Translated, it gives CASSLGQDAYGYTF.

This sequence joins TRBV19 and TRBJ2-5; TRBD1 matches 8 bases. CDR1 and CDR2 (germline): LNHDA, SQIVND (reference sequence). There are 16 residues in the CDR3. V lost 3 bases, J lost 4 bases, and 10 bases stayed unmatched. For the CDR3, the DNA is TGTGCCAGTAGTATCTACCACGGACAGGGCGTAGAGACCCAGTACTTC. Its protein product is CASSIYHGQGVETQYF.

The chain combines TRBV2 with TRBJ2-7, with TRBD1 matching 7 bases. Looked up from germline, CDR1 is SNHLY and CDR2 is FYNNEI. With 5 bases clipped from V and 5 bases from J, the junction kept 6 bases outside the gene matches. This CDR3 has 13 amino acids. This chain's CDR3 is CASSPRGFDEQYF. DNA for the CDR3: TGTGCCAGCAGTCCCAGGGGGTTTGACGAGCAGTACTTC.

J is TRBJ1-2 and V is TRBV5-6, with D possibly TRBD1 on 6 matching bases. The CDR3 loop spans 14 amino acids. CDR1 is SGHDT and CDR2 is YYEEEE in the germline V gene. Trimming removed 4 bases at V and 8 bases at J, with 18 bases between. CDR3 loop: CASSPTSGARGYTF. CDR3 nucleotides: TGTGCCAGCAGCCCCACGTCAGGGGCGAGGGGCTACACCTTC.

The chain joins TRBV2 to TRBJ2-3; 8 bases are shared with TRBD2. Losses at the gene ends were 7 bases for V and 5 bases for J; bases not matched to a gene: 11. CDR1 is SNHLY, CDR2 FYNNEI, per germline. The CDR3 loop spans 15 amino acids. In DNA, the CDR3 is TGTGCCAGCATGTTAGCGGGATGGCGGGGAGATACGCAGTATTTT. Translation: CASMLAGWRGDTQYF. The whole variable domain, filled in from reference TRBV2 and TRBJ2-3, reads EPEVTQTPSHQVTQMGQEVILRCVPISNHLYFYWYRQILGQKVEFLVSFYNNEISEKSEIFDDQFSVERPDGSNFTLKIRSTKLEDSAMYFCASMLAGWRGDTQYFGPGTRLTVL.

The chain employs TRBV10-3 and TRBJ1-2; D gene uncertain. Looked up from germline, CDR1 is ENHRY and CDR2 is SYGVKD. The CDR3 is made up of 13 amino acids. V lost 0 bases to trimming and J lost 8 bases, with 10 bases between them. As DNA, the CDR3 is TGTGCCATCAGTGAGTCGATGTTGGAGGGCTACACCTTC. Amino acid sequence: CAISESMLEGYTF.

This clone was found once. The chain links TRBV9 to TRBJ2-1, with 13 nucleotides matching TRBD2. Trimming cost V 5 bases and J 0 bases; bases outside gene matches: 20. CDR3 length: 22 residues. The V gene's germline CDR1 is SGDLS and CDR2 YYNGEE. The CDR3 DNA sequence: TGTGCCAGCAGTCCAAGACGATGGTGGACTAGCGGGGGCCGGAGCTCCTACAATGAGCAGTTCTTC. The encoded protein is CASSPRRWWTSGGRSSYNEQFF.

The chain joins TRBV29-1 to TRBJ1-1; no reliable D call. The V gene's germline CDR1 is SQVTM and CDR2 ANQGSEA. CDR3 length equals 11 residues. Trimming left V 4 bases short and J 1 base short, with 4 bases between. The CDR3 nucleotides are TGCAGCGTTGCGAGGAACACTGAAGCTTTCTTT. It codes for CSVARNTEAFF.

The rearrangement links TRBV5-6 to TRBJ2-7; maybe TRBD2 (6 bases). Germline CDR1 is SGHDT and CDR2 is YYEEEE. Trimming cost V 0 bases and J 0 bases, with 7 bases left between them. The CDR3 sequence is 14 residues long. The DNA for the CDR3 is TGTGCCAGCAGCTTGGGCGGGGTCTCCTACGAGCAGTACTTC. Its protein is CASSLGGVSYEQYF.

The gene calls are TRBV5-1 and TRBJ1-1; D is unclear. The CDR3 consists of 16 residues. V lost 3 bases to trimming and J lost 1 base, with 16 bases between them. CDR1 is SGHRS, CDR2 YFSETQ, per germline. CDR3 nucleotides: TGCGCCAGCAGCTCTGGTGAGGGCAGAGGGAACACTGAAGCTTTCTTT. This sequence encodes CASSSGEGRGNTEAFF.

V usage is TRBV6-6 and J usage is TRBJ1-3; tentatively, D is TRBD1 (5 bases). The CDR3 totals 14 residues. Germline loops: CDR1 MNHNY, CDR2 SVGAGI (reference sequence). Trimming took 5 bases from V and 3 from J, leaving 11 bases between them. In DNA, the CDR3 is TGTGCCAGCAGTCAGGGTATAGGTGGAAACACCATATATTTT. Amino acids: CASSQGIGGNTIYF.

V and J are TRBV19 and TRBJ1-3, with D maybe TRBD1 (6 bases). CDR1 is LNHDA, CDR2 SQIVND, per germline (reference sequence). V lost 9 bases, J lost 0 bases, and 12 bases lay in between. The CDR3 extends over 14 amino acids. This CDR3 reads CASRQESSGNTIYF. The CDR3 nucleotides read TGTGCCAGCAGACAGGAGAGCTCTGGAAACACCATATATTTT.

The CDR3, as DNA: TGCGCCAGCAGCTTCGGACAGGGAGAAAAACTGTTTTTT. It specifies CASSFGQGEKLFF. The chain links TRBV5-1 to TRBJ1-4; 8 bases fit TRBD1. The V and J ends lost 2 bases and 8 bases, in that order; junction bases with no gene match: 2. The germline V gene encodes CDR1 SGHRS and CDR2 YFSETQ. CDR3 length: 13 amino acids.

The V and J genes are TRBV2 and TRBJ1-2; the D gene is possibly TRBD1 (5 bases). Trimming stripped 5 bases from V and 8 bases from J, with 15 bases between. This CDR3 has 13 amino acids. The V gene's germline CDR1 is SNHLY and CDR2 FYNNEI. CDR3 protein: CASSPLGDRGYTF. In DNA form, the CDR3 reads TGTGCCAGCAGTCCTTTGGGGGATCGAGGCTACACCTTC.

This chain links TRBV6-5 with TRBJ2-7; perhaps TRBD2 as D (6 bases). The ends were cut back, 2 bases at V and 2 bases at J, with 10 bases in the middle. Germline CDR1 reads MNHEY; CDR2 reads SVGAGI. This CDR3 is 14 amino acids long. The CDR3 DNA reads TGTGCCAGCAGTTACGTGGGGGGTACCTACGAGCAGTACTTC. Its protein product is CASSYVGGTYEQYF.

The chain employs TRBV5-6 and TRBJ2-5; D perhaps matches TRBD2 (6 bases). Trimming cost V 0 bases and J 4 bases, with 19 bases left between them. CDR1 is SGHDT, CDR2 YYEEEE, per germline. The CDR3 extends over 17 amino acids. The CDR3 nucleotides are TGTGCCAGCAGCTTGGGTGCAGGAGGGATTTCTGGAGAGACCCAGTACTTC. It is translated as CASSLGAGGISGETQYF.

This clone was recorded only once. The CDR3 here is CASSLGPTSPLHF. CDR3 DNA: TGTGCCAGCAGCCTTGGACCGACTTCACCCCTCCACTTT. The chain recombines TRBV7-9 with TRBJ1-6, with D hard to call. This CDR3 is 13 amino acids long. Germline V CDR1 and CDR2: SEHNR, FQNEAQ (reference sequence). V lost 5 bases and J 9 bases, leaving 11 bases between the germline ends. The full variable domain, in which reference TRBV7-9 and TRBJ1-6 provide the parts outside the CDR3, is DTGVSQNPRHKITKRGQNVTFRCDPISEHNRLYWYRQTLGQGPEFLTYFQNEAQLEKSRLLSDRFSAERPKGSFSTLEIQRTEQGDSAMYLCASSLGPTSPLHFGNGTRLTVT.

V gene TRBV29-1 combines with J gene TRBJ2-7; 7 bases line up with TRBD1. V was clipped by 4 bases and J by 0 bases; unmatched bases: 3. This CDR3 is 13 amino acids long. CDR1 is SQVTM, CDR2 ANQGSEA, per germline. The CDR3 is CSVATGVSYEQYF. The CDR3 DNA is TGCAGCGTTGCCACAGGGGTCTCCTACGAGCAGTACTTC.